The present TCR beta chain was sequenced within a study of cytomegalovirus exposure and HLA in healthy donors. General observations from the study: TCR beta sequences reportedly predicted most subjects' HLA-A and HLA-B alleles accurately.

Amplification used 60 Vbeta primers and 13 Jbeta primers. Measured with immunoSEQ multiplex PCR; TCRdb has only the in-frame clones, and not every one. The table has under 200,000 clones, approximately 78% seen once. Points on this clone: Its antigen is unidentified.

Sequencing used PBMCs. The source is a woman aged 18-30 years in good health and CMV-seronegative.

The CDR3 region is CASSSPQGAVTEAFF. The CDR3 DNA sequence: TGTGCCAGCAGTAGCCCACAGGGGGCTGTCACTGAAGCTTTCTTT. The V call is TRBV6-5, the J call TRBJ1-1; 9 nucleotides line up with TRBD1. This CDR3 has 15 amino acids. The germline V gene encodes CDR1 MNHEY and CDR2 SVGAGI. V was clipped by 5 bases and J by 4 bases; unmatched bases: 8.